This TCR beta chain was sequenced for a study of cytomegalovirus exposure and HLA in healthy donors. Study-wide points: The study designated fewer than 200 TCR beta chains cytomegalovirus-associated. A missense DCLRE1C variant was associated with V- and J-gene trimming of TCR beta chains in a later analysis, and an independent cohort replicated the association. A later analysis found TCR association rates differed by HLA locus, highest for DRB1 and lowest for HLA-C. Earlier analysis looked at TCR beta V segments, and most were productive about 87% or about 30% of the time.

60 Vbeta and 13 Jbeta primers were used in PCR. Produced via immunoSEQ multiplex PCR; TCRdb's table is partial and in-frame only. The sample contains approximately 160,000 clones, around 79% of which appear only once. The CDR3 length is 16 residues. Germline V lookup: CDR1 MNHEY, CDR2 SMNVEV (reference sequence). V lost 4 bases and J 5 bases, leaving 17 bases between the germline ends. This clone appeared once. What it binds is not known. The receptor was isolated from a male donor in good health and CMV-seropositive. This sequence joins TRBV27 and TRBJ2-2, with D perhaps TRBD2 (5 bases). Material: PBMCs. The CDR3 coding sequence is TGTGCCAGCAGTTGGAGCGGAATCTTTAGGACCGGGGAGCTGTTTTTT. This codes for CASSWSGIFRTGELFF.